These 3 T cell receptor beta chains originate from one sample sequenced in a study of CXCR3-negative and CXCR3-positive naive CD8 T cells. The TRB libraries of cDNA were built by UMI-labeled 5' RACE. No DNA is given; TCRdb re-called the 5' RACE reads and lists each CDR3 protein once. Recorded for this sample: roughly 45,000 distinct CDR3 sequences. Input material: naive CXCR3- CD8+ T cells from blood. The subset: CD45RO-CCR7+CD27+CD95- naive CD8+ T cells lacking CXCR3 (TNR3-). These receptor sequences come from a human donor in good health. Some clones in this sample may be carry-over from other donors' samples.

The chain links TRBV28 to TRBJ2-3. This CDR3 is 15 amino acids long. Germline CDR1 is MDHEN and CDR2 is SYDVKM. CDR3 loop: CASSRSYGRTDTQYF.

The chain recombines TRBV7-9 with TRBJ2-1; TCRdb designates TRBD2, a call that cannot be tested without DNA. CDR1 and CDR2 from the germline V gene are SEHNR and FQNEAQ (reference sequence). CDR3 size: 16 residues. The CDR3 spells CASSLAPGIAGDEQFF.

The V and J genes are TRBV27 and TRBJ2-1; with no DNA, the TCRdb D assignment of TRBD1 cannot be verified. Per germline, CDR1 MNHEY and CDR2 SMNVEV (reference sequence). The length of the CDR3 is 12 residues. CDR3 in amino acids: CASSSYPDQQFF.